The 20 T cell receptor beta chains given below trace back to one sample, sequenced in a study of T cells in Graves' hyperthyroidism and ophthalmopathy. The source material, RNA transcripts, was used to amplify TCR beta CDR3 regions. Using the HTBI primer set, a first-round RT-PCR was run on the TCR CDR3. One entry per CDR3 protein results from TCRdb running MiXCR on the multiplex PCR reads. Of over 45,000 distinct CDR3 sequences listed, roughly 50% are singletons. Source material: peripheral blood or thyroid tissue (not recorded which). These receptors all stem from a woman between 45 and 60 years old with Graves' hyperthyroidism.

The chain employs TRBV7-8 and TRBJ2-5; 11 bases line up with TRBD1. CDR1 is SGHVS, CDR2 FQNEAQ, per germline. V lost 6 bases and J lost 0; bases outside the gene matches: 9. The CDR3 consists of 17 residues. CDR3 nucleotides: TGTGCCAGCAGTGAAAGTGGGACAGGGGGATACCAAGAGACCCAGTACTTC. Protein sequence: CASSESGTGGYQETQYF.

V and J are TRBV6-2 or TRBV6-3 and TRBJ2-2; D gene unclear. The germline CDR1 and CDR2 sequences are MNHEY and SVGEGT. The CDR3 is 11 amino acids. Trimming removed 8 bases at V and 8 bases at J, with 9 bases between. In nucleotides, the CDR3 is TGTGCCAGCCGATTCCCAGGGGAGCTGTTTTTT. Translating gives CASRFPGELFF.

This clonotype was picked up many times. A much larger clone is a single base away; this may be a read error. The V and J genes are TRBV7-2 and TRBJ2-2; TRBD2 is a possible D gene (5 bases). Germline CDR1 and CDR2: SGHTA and FQGNSA. The CDR3 has 15 amino acids. The CDR3 spells CASSLTAVFTGELLF. The CDR3 DNA sequence: TGTGCCAGCAGCTTAACGGCCGTGTTCACCGGGGAGCTGCTTTTT.

At least ten counts were recorded for this clonotype. The chain has TRBV7-8 and TRBJ2-7, with 12 bases fitting TRBD2. V shed 1 base, J shed 4 bases, and the junction held 14 bases outside the gene matches. Germline V gene lookup returns CDR1 SGHVS and CDR2 FQNEAQ. The CDR3 is 19 amino acids. This CDR3 is CASSLGVSGRTSGTYEQYF. The CDR3 DNA follows: TGTGCCAGCAGCTTAGGTGTGTCGGGAAGGACTAGCGGGACTTACGAGCAGTACTTC.

Of note for this clonotype: A read error may be the cause here, since a much bigger clone is one base away. Likely a read error: the CDR3 ends without its conserved phenylalanine or tryptophan. This CDR3 is CASSGADTQYL. Here the CDR3 DNA reads TGTGCCAGCAGTGGGGCAGATACGCAGTATTTA. The V gene is TRBV2, the J gene TRBJ2-3; D gene uncertain. CDR3 length: 11 residues. Germline-derived CDR1 and CDR2 are SNHLY and FYNNEI. The V and J ends lost 4 bases and 4 bases respectively, with 3 bases between them.

This chain's CDR3 is CASSPDTATDTQYF. CDR3 DNA: TGTGCCAGCTCACCTGATACTGCCACAGATACGCAGTATTTT. V is TRBV2 and J is TRBJ2-3; D unclear. Trimming left V 8 bases short and J 2 bases short, with 14 bases between. Per the germline V gene, CDR1 is SNHLY and CDR2 is FYNNEI. The CDR3 contains 14 residues.

This sequence joins TRBV5-1 and TRBJ2-7, with 11 bases matching TRBD2. V shed 0 bases, J shed 1 base, and the junction held 3 bases outside the gene matches. The CDR3 sequence is 16 residues long. Germline CDR1 and CDR2: SGHRS and YFSETQ. DNA for the CDR3: TGCGCCAGCAGCTTGGTAGCGGGAGGGCGATCCTACGAGCAGTACTTC. Amino acids: CASSLVAGGRSYEQYF.

The rearrangement joins TRBV10-3 to TRBJ1-2; a weak D match, TRBD1 (6 bases). This CDR3 contains 14 residues. Germline V lookup: CDR1 ENHRY, CDR2 SYGVKD. The ends were cut back, 6 bases at V and 5 bases at J, with 16 bases in the middle. The CDR3 here is CAISPGRTVYGYTF. The CDR3 bases are TGTGCCATCAGCCCCGGAAGGACAGTTTATGGCTACACCTTC.

This clonotype was seen more than once but under ten times. J is TRBJ2-5 and V is TRBV9; D is uncertain. Deletions cut 0 bases from V and 0 bases from J, with 9 bases between. Germline V gene sequence: CDR1 SGDLS, CDR2 YYNGEE. The CDR3 is made up of 15 amino acids. CDR3 sequence reads: CASSVGLMYQETQYF. CDR3 coding DNA: TGTGCCAGCAGCGTAGGGCTAATGTACCAAGAGACCCAGTACTTC.

Many counts were recorded for this clonotype. The chain employs TRBV6-6 and TRBJ2-5; the D gene is possibly TRBD2 (5 bases). CDR3 size: 17 residues. Germline values: CDR1 MNHNY, CDR2 SVGAGI (reference sequence). The V end lost 2 bases, the J end lost 3 bases, and 19 bases lay between the germline ends. CDR3 protein: CASSYGWQASAEETQYF. The CDR3 nucleotides read TGTGCCAGCAGTTACGGATGGCAGGCGTCAGCGGAAGAGACCCAGTACTTC.

In this sample, this clonotype turned up once. The chain employs TRBV7-9 and TRBJ1-1; D unclear. Germline assignment: CDR1 SEHNR and CDR2 FQNEAQ (reference sequence). V was pared by 5 bases and J by 4 bases, with 17 bases between. The CDR3 is made up of 15 amino acids. Here the CDR3 reads CASSKREARGTEAFF. The CDR3 DNA is TGTGCCAGCAGCAAGCGGGAGGCCCGGGGCACTGAAGCTTTCTTT. The full variable domain, rest sourced from reference TRBV7-9 and TRBJ1-1, is DTGVSQNPRHKITKRGQNVTFRCDPISEHNRLYWYRQTLGQGPEFLTYFQNEAQLEKSRLLSDRFSAERPKGSFSTLEIQRTEQGDSAMYLCASSKREARGTEAFFGQGTRLTVV.

This clonotype was counted a single time. Likely a read error: the CDR3 ends without its conserved phenylalanine or tryptophan. The DNA is omitted, as the CDR3 cannot be located on it reliably, and the CDR3 follows TCRdb's listing. The CDR3 sequence: CASSDGVAGDDT. The chain employs TRBV13 and TRBJ2-6; the DNA was not compared with TRBD2, the D call given in the table. Germline CDR1 and CDR2: PRHDT and FYEKMQ (reference sequence). The CDR3 length equals 12 residues, ends included.

By share of the sample, this clonotype is medium-sized. The J gene is TRBJ1-2, the V gene TRBV20-1, with a tentative D call TRBD1 (5 bases). V lost 2 bases and J lost 4, with 14 bases in between. The CDR3 has 14 amino acids. Germline lookup yields CDR1 DFQATT and CDR2 SNEGSKA (reference sequence). CDR3 DNA: TGCAGTGCTAGATATCGACAGACCGCCTATGGCTACACCTTC. Its protein product is CSARYRQTAYGYTF.

V gene TRBV10-3 combines with J gene TRBJ1-5; D perhaps matches TRBD1 (6 bases). V was trimmed by 4 bases and J by 7 bases, leaving 11 bases between them. Germline V gene lookup returns CDR1 ENHRY and CDR2 SYGVKD. The CDR3 contains 13 residues. The CDR3 region has the DNA TGTGCCATCAGTGCGCAGGGGTGGCAGCCCCAGCATTTT. Its translation: CAISAQGWQPQHF.

Many counts were recorded for this clonotype. The chain recombines TRBV6-6 with TRBJ1-1, with D possibly being TRBD1 (6 bases). Trimming cost V 6 bases and J 4 bases, with 15 bases left between them. The length of the CDR3 is 14 residues. Germline CDR1 is MNHNY and CDR2 is SVGAGI (reference sequence). CDR3: CASSLTGRSTEAFF. The CDR3 bases are TGTGCCAGCAGCCTAACAGGGCGTTCCACTGAAGCTTTCTTT.

This clonotype was seen once. The chain carries TRBV2 and TRBJ2-5; TRBD2 aligns across 14 bases. The CDR3 length is 15 residues. Germline CDR1 is SNHLY and CDR2 is FYNNEI. Trimming at V came to 8 bases and at J to 5 bases, leaving 7 bases not matched to a gene. The CDR3, as DNA: TGTGCCAGCCGGGGACTAGCGGGAGATTGGGAGACCCAGTACTTC. It is translated as CASRGLAGDWETQYF. Complete variable domain (other parts from reference TRBV2 and TRBJ2-5): EPEVTQTPSHQVTQMGQEVILRCVPISNHLYFYWYRQILGQKVEFLVSFYNNEISEKSEIFDDQFSVERPDGSNFTLKIRSTKLEDSAMYFCASRGLAGDWETQYFGPGTRLLVL.

There are many counts of this clonotype. The rearrangement joins TRBV19 to TRBJ2-5; 7 bases are a match to TRBD1. Germline CDR1 reads LNHDA; CDR2 reads SQIVND (reference sequence). J lost 3 bases, V lost 11 bases, and 9 bases had no gene match. This CDR3 spans 13 amino acids. Written as DNA, the CDR3 is TGTGCCTACACGGCAGGGGGAAAAGAGACCCAGTACTTC. Its protein is CAYTAGGKETQYF.

CDR3 DNA: TGTGCCACAGCCCGTGGGGCTGGGGCCAACGTCCTGACTTTC. It specifies CATARGAGANVLTF. The rearrangement joins TRBV24-1 to TRBJ2-6, with D hard to call. Germline values: CDR1 KGHDR, CDR2 SFDVKD. The length of the CDR3 is 14 residues. V was clipped by 10 bases and J by 2 bases, with 11 bases between them.

There are many counts of this clonotype. The genes are TRBV20-1 and TRBJ1-1; no clear D. The CDR3 loop spans 11 amino acids. Germline loops: CDR1 DFQATT, CDR2 SNEGSKA (reference sequence). CDR3 nucleotide sequence: TGCAGCCCCTCGGTCGGCACTGAAGCTTTCTTT. Residues: CSPSVGTEAFF.

About this clonotype: An end of the junction differs from the germline gene, which may be a read error. V and J are TRBV7-6 and TRBJ2-6; a possible D gene is TRBD1 (6 bases). Per germline, CDR1 SGHVS and CDR2 FNYEAQ. CDR3 size: 13 residues. CDR3 DNA: TGTGCCAGCAGCCTCGGGACATCGAACACTGAAGCTTTC. Its protein product is CASSLGTSNTEAF.